This T cell receptor (beta chain) was recovered during a study of blood T cell repertoires in COVID-19. This CDR3 contains 11 residues. Germline CDR1 SQVTM, CDR2 ANQGSEA. V was pared by 4 bases and J by 5 bases, with 8 bases between. Only a few counts were recorded for this clone. Libraries were prepared by immunoSEQ multiplex PCR; TCRdb keeps only in-frame clonotypes and omits some of them. The sample lists around 400,000 clones, more than 70% occurring once. The chain links TRBV29-1 to TRBJ1-2; D is perhaps TRBD1 (6 bases). The sequence was collected from a woman aged 60-75 years with COVID-19, enrolled during active disease. Sequenced sample: peripheral blood. CDR3 in amino acids: CSVATGYGYTF. CDR3 DNA: TGCAGCGTTGCCACAGGGTATGGCTACACCTTC.